This T cell receptor beta chain derives from a study of T cell responses to AZD1222 COVID-19 vaccine. J lost 4 bases, V lost 7 bases, and 4 bases had no gene match. In germline, CDR1 is SQVTM, CDR2 ANQGSEA. CDR3 length equals 13 residues. The data were produced by immunoSEQ multiplex PCR, yet TCRdb's version contains in-frame clones alone and is incomplete. The repertoire consists of nearly 100,000 clones, with nearly 90% occurring once and the leading ten covering roughly 2.8%. The gene calls are TRBV29-1 and TRBJ1-1; 12 nucleotides match TRBD1. This TCR derives from an adult in good health. This specimen consisted of peripheral blood, obtained on day 0 of AZD1222 vaccination. CDR3 sequence reads: CSAWDRGLTEAFF. The CDR3 nucleotides are TGCAGCGCTTGGGACAGGGGGCTCACTGAAGCTTTCTTT.